A selection of T cell receptor beta chains follows, all from one sample in a study of CD8 T cells in ankylosing spondylitis. TCRdb redid the calling of the 5' RACE reads with MiXCR, one entry per CDR3 protein. Of about 360,000 distinct CDR3 sequences detected, more than 20% appear once; the ten largest clones hold about an eighth. Sequencing was done on a sample of blood, either unsorted or a sorted T cell fraction (not recorded which). The origin of the receptors is a male donor with ankylosing spondylitis or in good health (not recorded which). The CDR3 runs from the conserved cysteine through the conserved F or W. The order of the fields is CDR3 DNA, CDR3 protein, D gene, CDR3 length, J gene, V gene, clone size. D genes are given only for firm matches. The size entry is marked missing in some rows and otherwise reads once, few, many or a size class.

CDR3nt: TGCAGCGTTGAAGATCTTCGGGACAGGGGTACCTATGGCTACACCTTC
CDR3aa: CSVEDLRDRGTYGYTF
d_gene: TRBD1
len: 16
j_gene: TRBJ1-2
v_gene: TRBV29-1
abundance: few

CDR3nt: TGCGCCAGCAGCCAAGAAGCTGAGGGCTACGAGCAGTACTTC
CDR3aa: CASSQEAEGYEQYF
d_gene: -
len: 14
j_gene: TRBJ2-7
v_gene: TRBV4-1
abundance: few

CDR3nt: TGTGCCAGCAGTGGACTAGCGGGGGGGTCCTACGAGCAGTACTTC
CDR3aa: CASSGLAGGSYEQYF
d_gene: TRBD2
len: 15
j_gene: TRBJ2-7
v_gene: TRBV6-1
abundance: few

CDR3nt: TGTGCCCCGCCGGGTGGGACCCAGTACTTC
CDR3aa: CAPPGGTQYF
d_gene: -
len: 10
j_gene: TRBJ2-5
v_gene: TRBV14
abundance: -

CDR3nt: TGTGCCACCAGCTACCAGGGGCGGGGCGAGAGCTCCTACAATGAGCAGTTCTTC
CDR3aa: CATSYQGRGESSYNEQFF
d_gene: -
len: 18
j_gene: TRBJ2-1
v_gene: TRBV15
abundance: few

CDR3nt: TGTGCCAGCAGCTTAGGCTTGTGGGGGAGCTCCTACGAGCAGTACTTC
CDR3aa: CASSLGLWGSSYEQYF
d_gene: -
len: 16
j_gene: TRBJ2-7
v_gene: TRBV11-2
abundance: -

CDR3nt: TGCAGCGTTGGGTACAGAAACTCCTACGAGCAGTACTTC
CDR3aa: CSVGYRNSYEQYF
d_gene: -
len: 13
j_gene: TRBJ2-7
v_gene: TRBV29-1
abundance: few

CDR3nt: TGTGCCAGCAGTTTTGTAGCGGGGGTCCTAGCCAAAAACATTCAGTACTTC
CDR3aa: CASSFVAGVLAKNIQYF
d_gene: TRBD2
len: 17
j_gene: TRBJ2-4
v_gene: TRBV12-3/TRBV12-4
abundance: few

CDR3nt: TGTGCCAGTAGTATTGGGGGGTACAATGAGCAGTTCTTC
CDR3aa: CASSIGGYNEQFF
d_gene: -
len: 13
j_gene: TRBJ2-1
v_gene: TRBV19
abundance: -

CDR3nt: TGCAGTGCTGGGGGTGGGACTGAAGCTTTCTTT
CDR3aa: CSAGGGTEAFF
d_gene: -
len: 11
j_gene: TRBJ1-1
v_gene: TRBV20-1
abundance: -

CDR3nt: TGTGCCAGCAGCCAAGGATCCATCCTCGGCACAGATACGCAGTATTTT
CDR3aa: CASSQGSILGTDTQYF
d_gene: -
len: 16
j_gene: TRBJ2-3
v_gene: TRBV3-1
abundance: -

CDR3nt: TGTGCCAGCAGCCAAGATCTGAGGGGGGGCAATGAGCAGTTCTTC
CDR3aa: CASSQDLRGGNEQFF
d_gene: -
len: 15
j_gene: TRBJ2-1
v_gene: TRBV3-1
abundance: few

CDR3nt: TGCGCCAGCAGCCCGACCGCTGTGAACACTGAAGCTTTCTTT
CDR3aa: CASSPTAVNTEAFF
d_gene: -
len: 14
j_gene: TRBJ1-1
v_gene: TRBV5-1
abundance: few

CDR3nt: TGCGCCAGCAGCTTCTCCCCTAGCGGGGGGTACAATGAGCAGTTCTTC
CDR3aa: CASSFSPSGGYNEQFF
d_gene: TRBD2
len: 16
j_gene: TRBJ2-1
v_gene: TRBV5-1
abundance: few

CDR3nt: TGTGCCATCAGTGAGGATCCGGGGGTTATTGAGCAGTTCTTC
CDR3aa: CAISEDPGVIEQFF
d_gene: -
len: 14
j_gene: TRBJ2-1
v_gene: TRBV10-3
abundance: few

CDR3nt: TGTGCCAGCAGTGCCTGGGACGGTTACGAGCAGTACTTC
CDR3aa: CASSAWDGYEQYF
d_gene: -
len: 13
j_gene: TRBJ2-7
v_gene: TRBV6-4
abundance: few

CDR3nt: TGTGCCAGCAGCAATGGCGGGGGGGAACTAGCCAAAAACATTCAGTACTTC
CDR3aa: CASSNGGGELAKNIQYF
d_gene: -
len: 17
j_gene: TRBJ2-4
v_gene: TRBV21-1
abundance: -

CDR3nt: TGCAGCGTTGCGGACAGGAACACCGGGGAGCTGTTTTTT
CDR3aa: CSVADRNTGELFF
d_gene: -
len: 13
j_gene: TRBJ2-2
v_gene: TRBV29-1
abundance: few

CDR3nt: TGTGCCAGCGGGACCCCCTTCGAGTGGGGGGAGCTGTTTTTT
CDR3aa: CASGTPFEWGELFF
d_gene: -
len: 14
j_gene: TRBJ2-2
v_gene: TRBV12-3/TRBV12-4
abundance: many

CDR3nt: TGTGCCAGCAGAAGTACCGGGGGGAGTTTAGATACGCAGTATTTT
CDR3aa: CASRSTGGSLDTQYF
d_gene: TRBD2
len: 15
j_gene: TRBJ2-3
v_gene: TRBV6-1
abundance: few

CDR3nt: TGTGCCAGCAGTATCGCACCCCTACGGGCCCAGTACTTC
CDR3aa: CASSIAPLRAQYF
d_gene: -
len: 13
j_gene: TRBJ2-5
v_gene: TRBV28
abundance: few

CDR3nt: TGCAGCGTTGTGGCGGGGGATCAGGATACGCAGTATTTT
CDR3aa: CSVVAGDQDTQYF
d_gene: TRBD2
len: 13
j_gene: TRBJ2-3
v_gene: TRBV29-1
abundance: few

CDR3nt: TGTGCCACCAGCAGAAATGGGCCCTCACCTATGAACACTGAAGCTTTCTTT
CDR3aa: CATSRNGPSPMNTEAFF
d_gene: -
len: 17
j_gene: TRBJ1-1
v_gene: TRBV15
abundance: -

CDR3nt: TGTGCCAGCAGTTACCAAAGGGTCATGGATAACACAGATACGCAGTATTTT
CDR3aa: CASSYQRVMDNTDTQYF
d_gene: -
len: 17
j_gene: TRBJ2-3
v_gene: TRBV6-2/TRBV6-3
abundance: -

CDR3nt: TGTGCCAGCAGCGTAGCGGGGACCACAGATACGCAGTATTTT
CDR3aa: CASSVAGTTDTQYF
d_gene: -
len: 14
j_gene: TRBJ2-3
v_gene: TRBV9
abundance: -

CDR3nt: TGCAGCGTTGTTCAGCCGAACACCGGGGAGCTGTTTTTT
CDR3aa: CSVVQPNTGELFF
d_gene: -
len: 13
j_gene: TRBJ2-2
v_gene: TRBV29-1
abundance: -

CDR3nt: TGTGCCAGCAGCTTATTTCCCCCCCGGGACGCTCGTTTCCCAGATACGCAGTATTTT
CDR3aa: CASSLFPPRDARFPDTQYF
d_gene: -
len: 19
j_gene: TRBJ2-3
v_gene: TRBV11-1
abundance: few

CDR3nt: TGTGCCAGCAGCTTAGGAGGGGACAGCTACTACGAGCAGTACTTC
CDR3aa: CASSLGGDSYYEQYF
d_gene: TRBD1
len: 15
j_gene: TRBJ2-7
v_gene: TRBV11-2
abundance: -

CDR3nt: TGTGCCATCAGGGGGACAGTTTATGCGGCGGGGTCAGATACGCAGTATTTT
CDR3aa: CAIRGTVYAAGSDTQYF
d_gene: -
len: 17
j_gene: TRBJ2-3
v_gene: TRBV10-3
abundance: few

CDR3nt: TGTGCCAGCAGTTTGTCGGGACTCCAAGGTACAGATACGCAGTATTTT
CDR3aa: CASSLSGLQGTDTQYF
d_gene: -
len: 16
j_gene: TRBJ2-3
v_gene: TRBV12-3/TRBV12-4
abundance: few

CDR3nt: TGTGCCAGCAGCAAAGGGGGCCCCACAGGTTGTTCTGGGGCCAACGTCCTGACTTTC
CDR3aa: CASSKGGPTGCSGANVLTF
d_gene: -
len: 19
j_gene: TRBJ2-6
v_gene: TRBV21-1
abundance: -

CDR3nt: TGTGCCAGCAGCCCGGGACTCCCCTCGCCCGACCAAGAGACCCAGTACTTC
CDR3aa: CASSPGLPSPDQETQYF
d_gene: -
len: 17
j_gene: TRBJ2-5
v_gene: TRBV28
abundance: -

CDR3nt: TGTGCCAGCAGTTTAGGAACTAGCAGATTCTACGAGCAGTACTTC
CDR3aa: CASSLGTSRFYEQYF
d_gene: -
len: 15
j_gene: TRBJ2-7
v_gene: TRBV12-3/TRBV12-4
abundance: -

CDR3nt: TGTGCCAGCAGTTACTCGATTGCGGGACGGTCAGATACGCAGTATTTT
CDR3aa: CASSYSIAGRSDTQYF
d_gene: -
len: 16
j_gene: TRBJ2-3
v_gene: TRBV6-5
abundance: -

CDR3nt: TGCAGTGTAAGGTCAGGGGGCGAGCAGTACTTC
CDR3aa: CSVRSGGEQYF
d_gene: TRBD1
len: 11
j_gene: TRBJ2-7
v_gene: TRBV20-1
abundance: few

CDR3nt: TGTGCCAGCAGTTTATCCGAGCTAGCGGGAGACAATGAGCAGTTCTTC
CDR3aa: CASSLSELAGDNEQFF
d_gene: TRBD2
len: 16
j_gene: TRBJ2-1
v_gene: TRBV27
abundance: -

CDR3nt: TGTGCCAGCAGTCCCCGTGGGGCAGGGGTCGGCAATGAGCAGTTCTTC
CDR3aa: CASSPRGAGVGNEQFF
d_gene: -
len: 16
j_gene: TRBJ2-1
v_gene: TRBV12-3/TRBV12-4
abundance: many

CDR3nt: TGTGCCAGCACCCTAGGTGACAGCTCCTACGAGCAGTACTTC
CDR3aa: CASTLGDSSYEQYF
d_gene: -
len: 14
j_gene: TRBJ2-7
v_gene: TRBV12-3/TRBV12-4
abundance: few

CDR3nt: TGTGCCAGCAGCTCAAAGGGGCTAGACACAGATACGCAGTATTTT
CDR3aa: CASSSKGLDTDTQYF
d_gene: -
len: 15
j_gene: TRBJ2-3
v_gene: TRBV7-8
abundance: few

CDR3nt: TGTGCCAGCAGCTTGAGGGACACCTACAATGAGCAGTTCTTC
CDR3aa: CASSLRDTYNEQFF
d_gene: -
len: 14
j_gene: TRBJ2-1
v_gene: TRBV5-6
abundance: few

CDR3nt: TGTGCCACCGACCCTGGACAGGGCCCCTACGAGCAGTACTTC
CDR3aa: CATDPGQGPYEQYF
d_gene: TRBD1
len: 14
j_gene: TRBJ2-7
v_gene: TRBV6-1
abundance: few

CDR3nt: TGTGCCAGCAGCCGGACAGGGGTTGGAGATACGCAGTATTTT
CDR3aa: CASSRTGVGDTQYF
d_gene: TRBD1
len: 14
j_gene: TRBJ2-3
v_gene: TRBV12-3/TRBV12-4
abundance: -

CDR3nt: TGTGCCAGCAGTCCGGGTCTCGTTACCACCGGGGAGCTGTTTTTT
CDR3aa: CASSPGLVTTGELFF
d_gene: -
len: 15
j_gene: TRBJ2-2
v_gene: TRBV12-3/TRBV12-4
abundance: many

CDR3nt: TGCGCCAGCAGCTCGGGACAGGCGATGGGGGAGCTGTTTTTT
CDR3aa: CASSSGQAMGELFF
d_gene: TRBD1
len: 14
j_gene: TRBJ2-2
v_gene: TRBV5-1
abundance: few

CDR3nt: TGTGCCAGCAGTTTAGAGGGGGTGAACGAGCAGTACTTC
CDR3aa: CASSLEGVNEQYF
d_gene: -
len: 13
j_gene: TRBJ2-7
v_gene: TRBV27
abundance: few

CDR3nt: TGTGCCAGCAGCTTAGATCTCAGGCCCGGTGAGCAGTTCTTC
CDR3aa: CASSLDLRPGEQFF
d_gene: -
len: 14
j_gene: TRBJ2-1
v_gene: TRBV11-3
abundance: few

CDR3nt: TGTGCCAGCAGCCTACTAATCCCCCGGGCTGGGGCCAACGTCCTGACTTTC
CDR3aa: CASSLLIPRAGANVLTF
d_gene: -
len: 17
j_gene: TRBJ2-6
v_gene: TRBV28
abundance: few

CDR3nt: TGTGCCAGCAGTTTATATAATACGCAGTATTTT
CDR3aa: CASSLYNTQYF
d_gene: -
len: 11
j_gene: TRBJ2-3
v_gene: TRBV28
abundance: -

CDR3nt: TGTGCCAGCAGCATTAGTGGCGGATACCATCTCAATGAGCAGTTCTTC
CDR3aa: CASSISGGYHLNEQFF
d_gene: -
len: 16
j_gene: TRBJ2-1
v_gene: TRBV7-9
abundance: -

CDR3nt: TGTGCCAGTAGCGTCACAGGGGGCTCTGGAGGTGAGCAGTTCTTC
CDR3aa: CASSVTGGSGGEQFF
d_gene: TRBD1
len: 15
j_gene: TRBJ2-1
v_gene: TRBV19
abundance: few

CDR3nt: TGTGCCAGCTCACCCAGGACTAGTGAGCAGTTCTTC
CDR3aa: CASSPRTSEQFF
d_gene: TRBD2
len: 12
j_gene: TRBJ2-1
v_gene: TRBV18
abundance: few

CDR3nt: TGCGCCAGCAGCGAGCCCACCGGGACTAGCGGAAATCAGTACTTC
CDR3aa: CASSEPTGTSGNQYF
d_gene: TRBD2
len: 15
j_gene: TRBJ2-4
v_gene: TRBV4-1
abundance: -

CDR3nt: TGTGCCAGCAGTTTAGGGTCTACTGGGGCCAACGTCCTGACTTTC
CDR3aa: CASSLGSTGANVLTF
d_gene: -
len: 15
j_gene: TRBJ2-6
v_gene: TRBV5-6
abundance: few

CDR3nt: TGTGCCAGCAGTCCCCCGGGACAGGGGGCATCGGGTTCACCCCTCCACTTT
CDR3aa: CASSPPGQGASGSPLHF
d_gene: TRBD1
len: 17
j_gene: TRBJ1-6
v_gene: TRBV12-3/TRBV12-4
abundance: few

CDR3nt: TGTGCCAGCAGCTCGAGGGACATCTCCTACGAGCAGTACTTC
CDR3aa: CASSSRDISYEQYF
d_gene: -
len: 14
j_gene: TRBJ2-7
v_gene: TRBV7-9
abundance: many

CDR3nt: TGTGCCAGCAGCCCCGCTCTGGTCAAAAACATTCAGTACTTC
CDR3aa: CASSPALVKNIQYF
d_gene: -
len: 14
j_gene: TRBJ2-4
v_gene: TRBV12-3/TRBV12-4
abundance: few